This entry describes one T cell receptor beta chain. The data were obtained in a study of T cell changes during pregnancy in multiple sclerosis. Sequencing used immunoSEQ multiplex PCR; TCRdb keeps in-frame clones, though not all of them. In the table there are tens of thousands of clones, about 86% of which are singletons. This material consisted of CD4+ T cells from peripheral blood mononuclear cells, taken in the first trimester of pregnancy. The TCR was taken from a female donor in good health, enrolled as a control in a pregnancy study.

The CDR3 here is CASSWTAMAYEQYF. The CDR3 DNA sequence: TGTGCCAGCAGCTGGACAGCCATGGCCTACGAGCAGTACTTC. V gene TRBV11-1 combines with J gene TRBJ2-7; D might be TRBD1 (6 bases). V was cut by 4 bases and J by 2 bases, with 12 bases left in between. Germline CDR1 is SGHAT and CDR2 is FQDESV (reference sequence). The length of the CDR3 is 14 residues. The full variable domain, rest sourced from reference TRBV11-1 and TRBJ2-7, is EAEVAQSPRYKITEKSQAVAFWCDPISGHATLYWYRQILGQGPELLVQFQDESVVDDSQLPKDRFSAERLKGVDSTLKIQPAELGDSAMYLCASSWTAMAYEQYFGPGTRLTVT.